Listed here are 28 T cell receptor beta chains from one sample, sequenced in a study of shared clonotypes between healthy human individuals (TCRdb year 2020). Library preparation used the immunoSEQ multiplex PCR assay. TCRdb stores this immuneACCESS table with in-frame sequences only. Part of the clones is absent; in the studies checked, under half of the shortfall reflects unresolved V genes, and no reason is known for the rest. This sample has some 2.3 million clones in its table, and 93% of those were observed once. Roughly 0.36% of the sample is held by the ten biggest clonotypes. The sequencing input was naive CD4+ T cells from PBMCs. The cell subset or site label of this sample denotes: CD45RA+ positively selected. All receptors come from a man aged 18 to 29 in good health. Some clones in this sample may be carry-over from other donors' samples.

The genes are TRBV27 and TRBJ1-5, with TRBD1 identical over 7 bases. This CDR3 region has 13 residues. With V trimmed by 5 bases and J by 7 bases, 5 bases remained unmatched. Germline values: CDR1 MNHEY, CDR2 SMNVEV (reference sequence). Written as DNA, the CDR3 is TGTGCCAGCAGTAACAGGGGAAGCCAGCCCCAGCATTTT. This codes for CASSNRGSQPQHF.

V usage is TRBV19 and J usage is TRBJ2-1, with 8 bases that match TRBD2. Germline values: CDR1 LNHDA, CDR2 SQIVND (reference sequence). The CDR3 consists of 12 residues. Losses at the gene ends were 4 bases for V and 14 bases for J; bases not matched to a gene: 7. The CDR3: CASSTTGTSEFF. The CDR3 nucleotides are TGTGCCAGTAGTACAACCGGGACTAGTGAGTTCTTC.

This rearrangement joins TRBV28 to TRBJ2-2; D is undetermined. V was pared by 9 bases and J by 2 bases, with 7 bases between. The CDR3 has 12 amino acids. Germline CDR1 reads MDHEN; CDR2 reads SYDVKM. CDR3 coding DNA: TGTGCCAGTGGGGATAACACCGGGGAGCTGTTTTTT. Translation: CASGDNTGELFF.

The chain joins TRBV2 to TRBJ1-3; D call uncertain. V shed 4 bases and J shed 0 bases, with 13 bases lying between them. Germline V CDR1 and CDR2: SNHLY, FYNNEI. The CDR3 runs 16 residues. The CDR3 DNA is TGTGCCAGCAGTGTTTTTCAAGGGTCCTCTGGAAACACCATATATTTT. Encoded protein: CASSVFQGSSGNTIYF.

The rearrangement links TRBV6-1 to TRBJ1-1, with 8 bases fitting TRBD1. The CDR3 extends over 15 amino acids. Germline V gene data show CDR1 as MNHNS and CDR2 as SASEGT. J gave up 5 bases and V 5 bases, and 10 bases lay outside the gene matches. The CDR3 is CASSLARGRVTEAFF. CDR3 sequence (DNA): TGTGCCAGCAGTCTCGCCAGGGGGCGGGTGACTGAAGCTTTCTTT.

This chain uses TRBV6-1 with TRBJ2-1; 8 nucleotides align to TRBD2. Germline CDR1 and CDR2: MNHNS and SASEGT. Losses at the gene ends were 2 bases for V and 3 bases for J; bases not matched to a gene: 9. The CDR3 is 17 amino acids. CDR3 bases: TGTGCCAGCAGTGAACTCCAGCGGGAGTTTCTCTACAATGAGCAGTTCTTC. This encodes CASSELQREFLYNEQFF.

The gene calls are TRBV14 and TRBJ1-4; 7 nucleotides agree with TRBD1. V was clipped by 4 bases and J by 5 bases; unmatched bases: 7. Germline V gives CDR1 SGHDN, CDR2 FVKESK. The CDR3 extends over 15 amino acids. The CDR3 bases are TGTGCCAGCAGCCGCTGGACAGGCTTCAATGAAAAACTGTTTTTT. It codes for CASSRWTGFNEKLFF.

This sequence joins TRBV29-1 and TRBJ2-1; tentative D call: TRBD1 (6 bases). Trimming stripped 6 bases from V and 4 bases from J, with 16 bases between. Germline lookup yields CDR1 SQVTM and CDR2 ANQGSEA. The CDR3 is 14 residues long. CDR3 in DNA: TGCAGCGTCCCCTTCTCAGGGGCATACAATGAGCAGTTCTTC. Residues: CSVPFSGAYNEQFF.

This clone was counted between two and nine times. Within the sample, other DNA sequences also encode this same CDR3. The CDR3 reads CAISDGGNQPQHF. DNA for the CDR3: TGTGCCATCAGTGACGGTGGGAATCAGCCCCAGCATTTT. The chain is built from TRBV10-3 and TRBJ1-5; D unresolved. Germline CDR1 ENHRY, CDR2 SYGVKD. The germline V and J ends were trimmed by 3 bases and 4 bases, with 7 bases remaining between them. The CDR3 totals 13 residues.

This rearrangement joins TRBV6-6 to TRBJ1-2, with TRBD1 identical over 7 bases. Germline CDR1 and CDR2: MNHNY and SVGAGI (reference sequence). The CDR3 sequence is 13 residues long. V trimming: 10 bases; J trimming: 4 bases; junction bases outside the gene matches: 9. The CDR3 DNA is TGTGCCACACTATCAGGGGGAAGCTATGGCTACACCTTC. This sequence encodes CATLSGGSYGYTF.

DNA of the CDR3: TGTGCCAGCAGTTACTCCAGCGGGCAGGGGGCTAGTGCTTTCTTT. Translation gives CASSYSSGQGASAFF. This chain joins TRBV6-5 and TRBJ1-1; 8 bases are shared with TRBD1. Looked up from germline, CDR1 is MNHEY and CDR2 is SVGAGI. This CDR3 region has 15 residues. The V segment lost 0 bases and the J segment 11 bases; nucleotides outside the gene matches: 11.

Worth noting for this clone: Different DNA sequences within this sample yield the same CDR3. V and J are TRBV28 and TRBJ2-7; D gene uncertain. Deletions cut 8 bases from V and 2 bases from J, with 10 bases between. Germline CDR1 and CDR2: MDHEN and SYDVKM. The CDR3 runs to 12 residues. The CDR3, as DNA: TGTGCCAGCTCTCCACGGACCTACGAGCAGTACTTC. Residues: CASSPRTYEQYF.

The chain couples TRBV5-1 to TRBJ2-7; TRBD2 aligns across 9 bases. After removal of 4 bases from V and 4 bases from J, the junction contained 9 bases not matched to a gene. The CDR3 loop spans 15 amino acids. The germline CDR1 and CDR2 sequences are SGHRS and YFSETQ. The CDR3 DNA reads TGCGCCAGCAGCCGGGAGACTAGCGGAAGTTACGAGCAGTACTTC. This codes for CASSRETSGSYEQYF.

V is TRBV7-2 and J is TRBJ2-1; no clear D. Trimming took off 6 bases at V and 4 bases at J, with 19 bases between the two ends. The CDR3 is made up of 16 amino acids. Germline V gene sequence: CDR1 SGHTA, CDR2 FQGNSA. The CDR3 DNA sequence: TGTGCCAGCAGAAGTACGGATGGACGGAATTACAATGAGCAGTTCTTC. This translates into CASRSTDGRNYNEQFF. Based on the CDR3 plus reference TRBV7-2 and TRBJ2-1, the full variable domain is GAGVSQSPSNKVTEKGKDVELRCDPISGHTALYWYRQSLGQGLEFLIYFQGNSAPDKSGLPSDRFSAERTGGSVSTLTIQRTQQEDSAVYLCASRSTDGRNYNEQFFGPGTRLTVL.

The chain's CDR3 is CASSLEGRTDNEQFF. The DNA for the CDR3 is TGCGCCAGCAGCTTGGAGGGCCGCACAGACAATGAGCAGTTCTTC. The V gene is TRBV5-1, the J gene TRBJ2-1; D remains unclear. Trimming took off 0 bases at V and 5 bases at J, with 12 bases between the two ends. The CDR3 length is 15 residues. Looked up from germline, CDR1 is SGHRS and CDR2 is YFSETQ.

V usage is TRBV4-2 and J usage is TRBJ2-5, with TRBD2 matching over 9 bases. This CDR3 has 16 amino acids. V lost 6 bases, J lost 3 bases, and 11 bases stayed unmatched. The germline V gene has CDR1 LGHNA and CDR2 YNFKEQ. In DNA, the CDR3 is TGTGCCAGCAGGATAAGCAGCGGGAGGCCGGAAGAGACCCAGTACTTC. Translated: CASRISSGRPEETQYF.

CDR3 in amino acids: CASSGPASGNTIYF. In DNA, the CDR3 is TGTGCCAGCTCCGGGCCGGCCTCTGGAAACACCATATATTTT. This chain links TRBV6-6 with TRBJ1-3, with D hard to call. The CDR3 consists of 14 residues. Germline loops: CDR1 MNHNY, CDR2 SVGAGI (reference sequence). V lost 8 bases, J lost 0 bases, and 11 bases lay in between.

With respect to this clone: This could be a read error, since a much larger clone is one nucleotide away. The chain uses TRBV27 and TRBJ1-5; no clear D. Per the germline V gene, CDR1 is MNHEY and CDR2 is SMNVEV (reference sequence). The CDR3 length is 12 residues. The V end was cut by 2 bases, the J end by 4 bases, with 3 bases between. CDR3 loop: CASSLRNQPQHF. The CDR3 DNA is TGTGCCAGCAGTTTAAGAAATCAGCCCCAGCATTTT.

This rearrangement joins TRBV7-7 to TRBJ2-1; D not certain. Germline V gene data show CDR1 as SSHAT and CDR2 as FNYEAQ (reference sequence). Deletions cut 3 bases from V and 2 bases from J, with 14 bases between. The CDR3 totals 16 residues. Here the CDR3 reads CASSFREAVTYNEQFF. The CDR3 DNA follows: TGTGCCAGCAGCTTTCGTGAGGCGGTGACCTACAATGAGCAGTTCTTC.

V and J are TRBV5-5 and TRBJ1-2, with D hard to call. This CDR3 comprises 14 residues. Germline CDR1 SGHKS, CDR2 YYEKEE (reference sequence). The ends were cut back, 2 bases at V and 7 bases at J, with 15 bases in the middle. DNA for the CDR3: TGTGCCAGCAGCTTTACAACGGTCTCGCGTGGCTACACCTTC. Its translation: CASSFTTVSRGYTF.

The J gene is TRBJ1-4, the V gene TRBV18; D possibly corresponds to TRBD1 (6 bases). The CDR3 has 15 residues. Trimming cost V 2 bases and J 3 bases, with 10 bases left between them. Germline-derived CDR1 and CDR2 are KGHSH and LQKENI. CDR3 nucleotide sequence: TGTGCCAGCTCACCAACAGGGAACCCTAATGAAAAACTGTTTTTT. Its protein is CASSPTGNPNEKLFF.

The rearrangement joins TRBV7-2 to TRBJ2-7, with D perhaps matching TRBD1 (6 bases). The CDR3 is 12 amino acids. Deletions cut 5 bases from V and 5 bases from J, with 10 bases between. From germline, CDR1 is SGHTA and CDR2 FQGNSA. The CDR3 sequence: CASSRTEDEQYF. The CDR3 DNA sequence: TGTGCCAGCAGCCGGACAGAAGACGAGCAGTACTTC.

With respect to this clone: Within the sample, other DNA sequences also encode this same CDR3. The chain is built from TRBV7-3 and TRBJ2-1, with 7 bases identical to TRBD1. The length of the CDR3 is 14 residues. CDR1 SGHTA and CDR2 FQGTGA come from the germline V gene. V lost 5 bases, J lost 6 bases, and 7 bases stayed unmatched. This chain's CDR3 is CASSPETGRNEQFF. In DNA, the CDR3 is TGTGCCAGCAGCCCAGAGACAGGGCGCAATGAGCAGTTCTTC.

The chain couples TRBV5-8 to TRBJ1-2; D gene uncertain. V was shortened by 10 bases and J by 10 bases, with 8 bases between the two germline ends. Germline V gene sequence: CDR1 SGHTS, CDR2 YDEGEE. This CDR3 is built from 8 residues. For the CDR3, the DNA is TGTGCCCCCGGGGACTACACCTTC. This translates into CAPGDYTF.

The chain combines TRBV27 with TRBJ1-1; 9 nucleotides line up with TRBD1. There are 16 residues in the CDR3. V dropped 4 bases and J dropped 4; count of bases not matched to a gene: 10. CDR1 is MNHEY, CDR2 SMNVEV, per germline (reference sequence). The CDR3 here is CASSSPRTGGGTEAFF. The CDR3 DNA reads as TGTGCCAGCAGTTCCCCACGTACAGGGGGCGGCACTGAAGCTTTCTTT.

About this clone: Other DNA sequences in the same sample also yield this CDR3. The chain joins TRBV7-2 to TRBJ2-7, with a weak D call TRBD2 (5 bases). The CDR3 runs to 15 residues. V was trimmed by 1 base and J by 0 bases, leaving 10 bases between them. The germline V gene encodes CDR1 SGHTA and CDR2 FQGNSA. This CDR3 reads CASSLVGGSSYEQYF. CDR3 bases: TGTGCCAGCAGCTTAGTCGGAGGCAGCTCCTACGAGCAGTACTTC. Full variable domain (outside the CDR3, taken from reference TRBV7-2 and TRBJ2-7): GAGVSQSPSNKVTEKGKDVELRCDPISGHTALYWYRQSLGQGLEFLIYFQGNSAPDKSGLPSDRFSAERTGGSVSTLTIQRTQQEDSAVYLCASSLVGGSSYEQYFGPGTRLTVT.

This chain connects TRBV5-4 to TRBJ2-7; maybe TRBD1 (5 bases). Germline CDR1 reads SGHNT; CDR2 reads YYREEE (reference sequence). Trimming cost V 5 bases and J 2 bases, with 14 bases left between them. CDR3 length: 14 amino acids. This CDR3 reads CASRKDTSTYEQYF. The CDR3 nucleotides are TGTGCCAGCAGAAAGGACACCTCCACCTACGAGCAGTACTTC. Together with reference TRBV5-4 and TRBJ2-7, the CDR3 gives the full variable domain: ETGVTQSPTHLIKTRGQQVTLRCSSQSGHNTVSWYQQALGQGPQFIFQYYREEENGRGNFPPRFSGLQFPNYSSELNVNALELDDSALYLCASRKDTSTYEQYFGPGTRLTVT.

The V gene is TRBV7-9, the J gene TRBJ1-2, with 8 bases lining up with TRBD1. Germline V gene lookup returns CDR1 SEHNR and CDR2 FQNEAQ (reference sequence). J lost 8 bases, V lost 6 bases, and 5 bases had no gene match. CDR3 length: 12 amino acids. The CDR3 nucleotides read TGTGCCAGCAGGTCGACAGGGGAAGGCTACACCTTC. Translation gives CASRSTGEGYTF.